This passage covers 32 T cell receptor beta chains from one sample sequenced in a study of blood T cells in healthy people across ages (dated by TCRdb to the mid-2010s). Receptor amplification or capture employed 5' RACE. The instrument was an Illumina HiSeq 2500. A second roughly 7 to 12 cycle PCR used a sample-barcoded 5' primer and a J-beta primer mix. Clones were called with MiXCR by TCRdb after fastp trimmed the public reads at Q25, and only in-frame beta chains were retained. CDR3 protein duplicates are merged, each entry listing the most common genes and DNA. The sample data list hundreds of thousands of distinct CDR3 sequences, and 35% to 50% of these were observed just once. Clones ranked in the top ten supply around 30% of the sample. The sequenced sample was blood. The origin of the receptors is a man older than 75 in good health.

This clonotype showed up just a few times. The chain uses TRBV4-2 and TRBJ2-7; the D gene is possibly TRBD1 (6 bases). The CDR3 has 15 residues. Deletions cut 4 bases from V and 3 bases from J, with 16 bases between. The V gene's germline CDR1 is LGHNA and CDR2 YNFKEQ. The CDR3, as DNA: TGTGCCAGCAGCCCACCCGGGCAGGGGAACTACGAGCAGTACTTC. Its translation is CASSPPGQGNYEQYF.

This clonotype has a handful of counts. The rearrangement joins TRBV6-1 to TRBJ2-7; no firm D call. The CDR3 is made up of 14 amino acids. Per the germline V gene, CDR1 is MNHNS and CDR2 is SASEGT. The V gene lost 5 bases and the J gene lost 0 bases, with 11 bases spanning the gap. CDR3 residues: CASSSKRSSYEQYF. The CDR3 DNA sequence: TGTGCCAGCAGTTCTAAAAGAAGCTCCTACGAGCAGTACTTC.

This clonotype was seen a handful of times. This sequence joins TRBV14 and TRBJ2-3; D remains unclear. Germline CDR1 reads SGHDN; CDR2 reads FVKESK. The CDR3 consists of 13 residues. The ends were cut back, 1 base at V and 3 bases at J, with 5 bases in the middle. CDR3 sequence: CASSQGFTDTQYF. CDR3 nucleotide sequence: TGTGCCAGCAGCCAAGGGTTTACAGATACGCAGTATTTT.

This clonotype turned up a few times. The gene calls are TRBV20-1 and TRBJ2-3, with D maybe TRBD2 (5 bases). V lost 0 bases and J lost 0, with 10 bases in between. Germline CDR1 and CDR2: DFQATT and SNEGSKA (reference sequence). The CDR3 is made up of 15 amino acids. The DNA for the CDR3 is TGCAGTGCTAGAGATACTAGGATCAGCACAGATACGCAGTATTTT. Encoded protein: CSARDTRISTDTQYF.

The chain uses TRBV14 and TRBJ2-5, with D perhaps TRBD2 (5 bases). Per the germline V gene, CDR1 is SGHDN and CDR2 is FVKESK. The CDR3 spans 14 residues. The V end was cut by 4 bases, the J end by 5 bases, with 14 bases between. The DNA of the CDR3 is TGTGCCAGCAGCCGCCGCGAGGGTGGCGAGACCCAGTACTTC. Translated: CASSRREGGETQYF.

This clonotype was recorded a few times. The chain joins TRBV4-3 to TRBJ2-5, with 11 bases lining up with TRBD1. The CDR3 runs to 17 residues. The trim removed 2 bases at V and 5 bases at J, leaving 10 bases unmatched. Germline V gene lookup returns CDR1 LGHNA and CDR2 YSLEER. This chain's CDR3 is CASSQSPPGQGGETQYF. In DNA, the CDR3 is TGCGCCAGCAGCCAATCACCGCCGGGACAGGGGGGTGAGACCCAGTACTTC.

The CDR3 nucleotides read TGTGCCAGCAGCTACCCAGACCGGACAGCAACTAATGAAAAACTGTTTTTT. It yields the protein CASSYPDRTATNEKLFF. The chain joins TRBV3-1 to TRBJ1-4, with TRBD1 as a possible D gene (6 bases). The length of the CDR3 is 17 residues. V was trimmed by 5 bases and J by 0 bases, leaving 16 bases between them. Germline V gene sequence: CDR1 LGHDT, CDR2 YNNKEL (reference sequence).

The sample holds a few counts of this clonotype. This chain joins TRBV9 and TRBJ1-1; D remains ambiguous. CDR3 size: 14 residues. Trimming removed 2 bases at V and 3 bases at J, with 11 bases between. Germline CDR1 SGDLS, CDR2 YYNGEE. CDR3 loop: CASSVRGGHTEAFF. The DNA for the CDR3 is TGTGCCAGCAGCGTCCGGGGAGGACACACTGAAGCTTTCTTT.

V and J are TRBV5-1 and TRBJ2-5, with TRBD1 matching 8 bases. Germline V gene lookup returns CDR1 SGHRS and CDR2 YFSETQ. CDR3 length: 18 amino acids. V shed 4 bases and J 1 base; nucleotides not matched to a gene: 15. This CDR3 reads CASSVGQGPLDFQETQYF. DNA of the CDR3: TGCGCCAGCAGCGTTGGACAGGGACCCCTGGACTTCCAAGAGACCCAGTACTTC.

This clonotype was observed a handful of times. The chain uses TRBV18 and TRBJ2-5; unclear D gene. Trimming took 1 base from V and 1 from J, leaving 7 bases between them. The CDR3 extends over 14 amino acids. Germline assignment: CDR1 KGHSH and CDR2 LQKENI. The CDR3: CASSPRPLQETQYF. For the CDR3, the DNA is TGTGCCAGCTCACCACGGCCTCTCCAAGAGACCCAGTACTTC.

DNA of the CDR3: TGTGCCAGCAGCCAAGATAGGGGGACAGGGTTACACGAGCAGTACTTC. This sequence encodes CASSQDRGTGLHEQYF. The V call is TRBV4-2, the J call TRBJ2-7; TRBD1 matches 9 bases. V shed 0 bases, J shed 5 bases, and the junction held 8 bases outside the gene matches. The CDR3 length is 16 residues. CDR1 and CDR2 from the germline V gene are LGHNA and YNFKEQ.

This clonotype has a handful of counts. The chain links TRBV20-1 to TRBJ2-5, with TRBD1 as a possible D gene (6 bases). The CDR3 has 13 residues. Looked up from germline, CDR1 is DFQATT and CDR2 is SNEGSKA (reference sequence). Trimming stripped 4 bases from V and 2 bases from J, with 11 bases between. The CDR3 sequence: CSATRQVQETQYF. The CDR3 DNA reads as TGCAGTGCTACTCGACAGGTTCAAGAGACCCAGTACTTC.

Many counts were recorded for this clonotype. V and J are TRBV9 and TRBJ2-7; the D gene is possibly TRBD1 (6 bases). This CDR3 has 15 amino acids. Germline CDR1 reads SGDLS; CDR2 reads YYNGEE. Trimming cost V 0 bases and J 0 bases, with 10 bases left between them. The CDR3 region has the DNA TGTGCCAGCAGCGTAGGACAGGCAACCTCCTACGAGCAGTACTTC. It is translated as CASSVGQATSYEQYF.

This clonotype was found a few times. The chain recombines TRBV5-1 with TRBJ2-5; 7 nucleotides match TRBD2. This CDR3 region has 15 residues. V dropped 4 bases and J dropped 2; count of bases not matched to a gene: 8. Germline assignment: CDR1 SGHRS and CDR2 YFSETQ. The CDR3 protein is CASSRGELFQETQYF. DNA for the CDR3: TGCGCCAGCAGCCGGGGGGAGTTGTTTCAAGAGACCCAGTACTTC.

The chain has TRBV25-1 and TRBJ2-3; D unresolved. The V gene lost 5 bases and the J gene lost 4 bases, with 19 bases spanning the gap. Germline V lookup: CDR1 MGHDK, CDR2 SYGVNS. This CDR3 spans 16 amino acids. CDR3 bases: TGTGCCAGCAGTCGGGTGTTAGTTAATAACGCAGATACGCAGTATTTT. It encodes CASSRVLVNNADTQYF.

CDR3 sequence (DNA): TGCGCCAGCAGCCCAGCCGTCGCGGGAGGGCCGATACTCCAAGAGACCCAGTACTTC. As protein: CASSPAVAGGPILQETQYF. The chain carries TRBV5-1 and TRBJ2-5; 9 bases fit TRBD2. Germline V CDR1 and CDR2: SGHRS, YFSETQ. The CDR3 is 19 amino acids. The V segment lost 4 bases and the J segment 1 base; nucleotides outside the gene matches: 17.

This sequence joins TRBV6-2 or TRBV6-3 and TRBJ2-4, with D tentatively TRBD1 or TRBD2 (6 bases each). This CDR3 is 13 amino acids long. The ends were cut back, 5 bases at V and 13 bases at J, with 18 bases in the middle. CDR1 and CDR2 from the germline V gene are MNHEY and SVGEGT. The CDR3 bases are TGTGCCAGCAGTGCCTCGGAGGGGGGTACCCAGTACTTC. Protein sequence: CASSASEGGTQYF.

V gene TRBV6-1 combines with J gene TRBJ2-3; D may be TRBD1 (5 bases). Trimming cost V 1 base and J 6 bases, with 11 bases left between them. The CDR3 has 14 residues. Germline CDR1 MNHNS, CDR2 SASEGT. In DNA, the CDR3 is TGTGCCAGCAGTGAAGTGGTAGGGGCTGATACGCAGTATTTT. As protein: CASSEVVGADTQYF.

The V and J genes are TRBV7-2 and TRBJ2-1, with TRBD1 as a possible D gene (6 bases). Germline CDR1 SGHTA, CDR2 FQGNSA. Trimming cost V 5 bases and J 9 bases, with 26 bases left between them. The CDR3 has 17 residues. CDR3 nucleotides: TGTGCCAGCAGCCTCAGGCCCGGGACAAGACTGGACGGTGAGCAGTTCTTC. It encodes CASSLRPGTRLDGEQFF.

Written as DNA, the CDR3 is TGCAGTGCTAGTTTAGCGGGGGGGCCCCAAGAGACCCAGTACTTC. Translation gives CSASLAGGPQETQYF. V is TRBV20-1 and J is TRBJ2-5, with 11 positions matching TRBD2. The CDR3 sequence is 15 residues long. Germline V gives CDR1 DFQATT, CDR2 SNEGSKA (reference sequence). The trim removed 3 bases at V and 1 base at J, leaving 4 bases unmatched.

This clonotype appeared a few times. CDR3 nucleotide sequence: TGCAGTGCTCCCCCCGCTAGCGGGAGTTCCTACGAGCAGTACTTC. Its protein product is CSAPPASGSSYEQYF. The chain employs TRBV20-1 and TRBJ2-7; 10 nucleotides align to TRBD2. CDR1 is DFQATT and CDR2 is SNEGSKA in the germline V gene (reference sequence). With V trimmed by 5 bases and J by 1 base, 8 bases remained unmatched. The CDR3 is made up of 15 amino acids.

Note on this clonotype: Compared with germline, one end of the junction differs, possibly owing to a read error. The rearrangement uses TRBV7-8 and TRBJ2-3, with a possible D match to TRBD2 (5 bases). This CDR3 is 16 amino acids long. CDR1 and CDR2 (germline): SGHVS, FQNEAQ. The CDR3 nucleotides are TGTGCCAGCAGCCGAGGGCGGCTAGTTGTCACAGAGACGCAGTATTTT. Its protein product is CASSRGRLVVTETQYF. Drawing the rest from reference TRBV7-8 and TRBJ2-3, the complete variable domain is GAGVSQSPRYKVAKRGQDVALRCDPISGHVSLFWYQQALGQGPEFLTYFQNEAQLDKSGLPSDRFFAERPEGSVSTLKIQRTQQEDSAVYLCASSRGRLVVTETQYFGPGTRLTVL.

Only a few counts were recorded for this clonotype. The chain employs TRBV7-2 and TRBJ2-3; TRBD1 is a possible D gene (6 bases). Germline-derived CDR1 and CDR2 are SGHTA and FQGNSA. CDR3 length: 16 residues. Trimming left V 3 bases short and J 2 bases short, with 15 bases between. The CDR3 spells CASSLTGRGSTDTQYF. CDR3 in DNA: TGTGCCAGCAGCTTGACGGGCAGGGGATCCACAGATACGCAGTATTTT.

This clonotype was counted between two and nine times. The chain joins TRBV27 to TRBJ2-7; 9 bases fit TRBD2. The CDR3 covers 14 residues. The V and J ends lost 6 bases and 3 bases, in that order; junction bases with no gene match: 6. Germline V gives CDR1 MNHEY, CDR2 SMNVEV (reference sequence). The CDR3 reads CASRGLAEGYEQYF. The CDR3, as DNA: TGTGCCAGCAGGGGACTAGCTGAGGGCTACGAGCAGTACTTC.

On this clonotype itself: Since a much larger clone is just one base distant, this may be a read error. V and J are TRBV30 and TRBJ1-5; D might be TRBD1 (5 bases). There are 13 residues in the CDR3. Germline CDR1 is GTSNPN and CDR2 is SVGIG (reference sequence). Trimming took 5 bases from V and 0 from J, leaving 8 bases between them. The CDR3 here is CAWETDSNQPQHF. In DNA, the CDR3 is TGTGCCTGGGAGACAGATAGCAATCAGCCCCAGCATTTT.

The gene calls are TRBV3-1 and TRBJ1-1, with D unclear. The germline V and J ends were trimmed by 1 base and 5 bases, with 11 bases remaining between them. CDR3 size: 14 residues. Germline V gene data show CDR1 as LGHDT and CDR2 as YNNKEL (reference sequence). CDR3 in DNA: TGTGCCAGCAGCCAAGTAATCGGGTTAACTGAAGCTTTCTTT. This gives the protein CASSQVIGLTEAFF.

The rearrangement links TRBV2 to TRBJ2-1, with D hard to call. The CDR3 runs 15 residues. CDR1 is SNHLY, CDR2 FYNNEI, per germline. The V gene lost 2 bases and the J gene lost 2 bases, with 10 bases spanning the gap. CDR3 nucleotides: TGTGCCAGCAGTGAATTGCGCGGCCCCTACAATGAGCAGTTCTTC. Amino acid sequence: CASSELRGPYNEQFF.

CDR3 protein: CASKRRAGELFF. In DNA form, the CDR3 reads TGTGCCAGCAAACGGCGGGCCGGGGAGCTGTTTTTT. The chain is built from TRBV28 and TRBJ2-2, with TRBD2 as a possible D gene (5 bases). This CDR3 is 12 amino acids long. V gave up 7 bases and J gave up 6 bases, with 9 bases separating them. CDR1 and CDR2 from the germline V gene are MDHEN and SYDVKM.

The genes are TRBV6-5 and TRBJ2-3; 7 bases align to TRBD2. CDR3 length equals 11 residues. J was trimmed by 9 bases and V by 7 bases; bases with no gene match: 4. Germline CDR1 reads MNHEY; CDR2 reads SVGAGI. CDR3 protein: CASTGRATQYF. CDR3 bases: TGTGCCAGCACGGGGAGGGCCACGCAGTATTTT.

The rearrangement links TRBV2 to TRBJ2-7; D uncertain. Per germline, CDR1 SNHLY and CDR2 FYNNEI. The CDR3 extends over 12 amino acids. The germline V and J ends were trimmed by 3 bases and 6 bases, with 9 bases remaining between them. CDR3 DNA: TGTGCCAGCAGTGATCTTGCCGCCGAGCAGTACTTC. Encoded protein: CASSDLAAEQYF.

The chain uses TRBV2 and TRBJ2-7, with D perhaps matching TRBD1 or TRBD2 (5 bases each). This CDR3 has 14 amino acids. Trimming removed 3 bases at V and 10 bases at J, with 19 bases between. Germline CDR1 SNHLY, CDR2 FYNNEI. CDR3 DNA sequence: TGTGCCAGCAGTGAGGTGGCAGGGACCCCGGTCCAGTACTTC. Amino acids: CASSEVAGTPVQYF.

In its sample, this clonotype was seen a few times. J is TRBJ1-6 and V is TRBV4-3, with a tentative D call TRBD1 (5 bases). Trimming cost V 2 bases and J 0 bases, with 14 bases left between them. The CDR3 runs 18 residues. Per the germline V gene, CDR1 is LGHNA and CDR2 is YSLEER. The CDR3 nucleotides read TGCGCCAGCAGCCAACAGGGTAGATCCCTCTCCTATAATTCACCCCTCCACTTT. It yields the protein CASSQQGRSLSYNSPLHF.